The 25 T cell receptor beta chains given below trace back to one sample, sequenced in a study of beta chain features in type 1 diabetes. Sequenced material consisted of expressed TCRB transcripts (all of the isolated RNA was reverse transcribed). Libraries were prepared by immunoSEQ multiplex PCR; TCRdb keeps only in-frame clonotypes and omits some of them. The table records roughly 300,000 clones, approximately 15% of them present only once. Source material: central memory CD4+ T cells from blood. The source is a man aged 25 to 40 in good health.

This clone was seen more than once but under ten times. The chain links TRBV5-8 to TRBJ1-4; D possibly corresponds to TRBD1 (6 bases). CDR3 length: 13 amino acids. Trimming removed 5 bases at V and 7 bases at J, with 12 bases between. Germline-derived CDR1 and CDR2 are SGHTS and YDEGEE. The CDR3 coding sequence is TGTGCCAGCAGTGTGAGGGGGAGTGAAAAACTGTTTTTT. Protein sequence: CASSVRGSEKLFF.

This clone was observed a few times. CDR3 loop: CASSLTDRAYEQYF. The CDR3 DNA sequence: TGTGCCAGCAGCCTGACCGACAGGGCCTACGAGCAGTACTTC. The gene calls are TRBV7-7 and TRBJ2-7; 7 bases are a match to TRBD1. CDR3 size: 14 residues. J gave up 2 bases and V 5 bases, and 6 bases lay outside the gene matches. Germline V CDR1 and CDR2: SSHAT, FNYEAQ (reference sequence).

This clone was picked up a small number of times. The V gene is TRBV5-1, the J gene TRBJ1-1; D not resolved. Trimming took off 2 bases at V and 3 bases at J, with 11 bases between the two ends. Per germline, CDR1 SGHRS and CDR2 YFSETQ. There are 14 residues in the CDR3. This chain's CDR3 is CASSLGYRDTEAFF. CDR3 nucleotide sequence: TGCGCCAGCAGCTTAGGGTACCGGGACACTGAAGCTTTCTTT.

About this clone: Other DNA sequences within the sample encode an identical CDR3. V usage is TRBV11-3 and J usage is TRBJ2-1; D unclear. CDR3 size: 13 residues. The germline V gene has CDR1 SGHNT and CDR2 YENEEA. Trimming stripped 1 base from V and 6 bases from J, with 7 bases between. In DNA form, the CDR3 reads TGTGCCAGCAGCTTAGGGCAGGTCAATGAGCAGTTCTTC. It translates to CASSLGQVNEQFF.

The rearrangement joins TRBV11-3 to TRBJ2-1; possibly TRBD2 for D (6 bases). Germline V gene data show CDR1 as SGHNT and CDR2 as YENEEA. V lost 7 bases, J lost 5 bases, and 18 bases lay in between. The CDR3 extends over 15 amino acids. CDR3 region: CASTPLASANNEQFF. CDR3 nucleotides: TGTGCCAGCACGCCCTTGGCTAGCGCAAACAATGAGCAGTTCTTC. Full variable domain (remainder filled in from reference TRBV11-3 and TRBJ2-1): EAGVVQSPRYKIIEKKQPVAFWCNPISGHNTLYWYLQNLGQGPELLIRYENEEAVDDSQLPKDRFSAERLKGVDSTLKIQPAELGDSAVYLCASTPLASANNEQFFGPGTRLTVL.

This clone has just a few counts. The V and J genes are TRBV4-3 and TRBJ2-3; TRBD2 agrees at 7 bases. The CDR3 loop spans 15 amino acids. With 2 bases clipped from V and 2 bases from J, the junction kept 4 bases outside the gene matches. The germline V gene encodes CDR1 LGHNA and CDR2 YSLEER. The CDR3 DNA follows: TGCGCCAGCAGCCAAACAGCGGGGACCACAGATACGCAGTATTTT. Amino acids: CASSQTAGTTDTQYF.

This clone was detected a few times. The chain links TRBV5-1 to TRBJ2-3, with 9 bases fitting TRBD2. The CDR3 sequence is 16 residues long. The V segment lost 3 bases and the J segment 0 bases; nucleotides outside the gene matches: 5. Per germline, CDR1 SGHRS and CDR2 YFSETQ. CDR3 coding DNA: TGCGCCAGCAGCTACCTAGCGGGGAGTAGCACAGATACGCAGTATTTT. This gives the protein CASSYLAGSSTDTQYF.

This rearrangement joins TRBV7-9 to TRBJ2-5; D may be TRBD1 (6 bases). The germline V gene has CDR1 SEHNR and CDR2 FQNEAQ (reference sequence). This CDR3 comprises 15 residues. The V and J ends lost 1 base and 1 base respectively, with 10 bases between them. For the CDR3, the DNA is TGTGCCAGCAGCTTAGGGGAAGGGGGCCAAGAGACCCAGTACTTC. This sequence encodes CASSLGEGGQETQYF.

The chain recombines TRBV10-3 with TRBJ1-6, with D unresolved. V dropped 7 bases and J dropped 2 bases, with 9 bases sitting between them. This CDR3 spans 14 amino acids. The germline gives CDR1 ENHRY, CDR2 SYGVKD. The CDR3 spells CAITRDPYNSPLHF. CDR3 DNA sequence: TGTGCCATCACACGGGATCCCTATAATTCACCCCTCCACTTT.

Worth noting for this clone: At the DNA level, this CDR3 is encoded by other sequences in the same sample as well. This sequence joins TRBV7-3 and TRBJ2-3; 9 positions match TRBD2. Trimming at V came to 8 bases and at J to 0 bases, leaving 6 bases not matched to a gene. Germline CDR1 reads SGHTA; CDR2 reads FQGTGA. This CDR3 region has 15 residues. DNA for the CDR3: TGTGCCAGCTCGTTAGCGGGGGATAGCACAGATACGCAGTATTTT. This translates into CASSLAGDSTDTQYF.

The gene calls are TRBV19 and TRBJ2-1; TRBD1 agrees at 7 bases. Germline loops: CDR1 LNHDA, CDR2 SQIVND (reference sequence). The CDR3 totals 15 residues. The ends lost 9 bases at V and 2 bases at J; junction bases unmatched: 10. The chain's CDR3 is CASGRGQSTYNEQFF. DNA of the CDR3: TGTGCCAGCGGAAGGGGGCAGTCAACCTACAATGAGCAGTTCTTC.

This clone was picked up one time. The chain couples TRBV27 to TRBJ2-2; 16 bases line up with TRBD2. Germline CDR1 reads MNHEY; CDR2 reads SMNVEV (reference sequence). The CDR3 runs to 17 residues. With 5 bases clipped from V and 6 bases from J, the junction kept 6 bases outside the gene matches. The CDR3: CASSHGTSGGAAGELFF. The CDR3 DNA sequence: TGTGCCAGCAGTCACGGGACTAGCGGGGGGGCGGCCGGGGAGCTGTTTTTT.

Only a few counts were recorded for this clone. The chain uses TRBV9 and TRBJ1-2; D ambiguous. The CDR3 runs 13 residues. V lost 0 bases and J lost 6, with 9 bases in between. Looked up from germline, CDR1 is SGDLS and CDR2 is YYNGEE. The CDR3 DNA is TGTGCCAGCAGCGTAGACAGAGAAAATGGCTACACCTTC. It translates to CASSVDRENGYTF.

The sample holds a few counts of this clone. The gene calls are TRBV4-1 and TRBJ2-3; D is ambiguous. The CDR3 totals 15 residues. CDR1 and CDR2 (germline): MGHRA, YSYEKL. With 4 bases removed from V and 4 bases from J, the gap between germline ends came to 15 bases. CDR3 sequence: CASSLTPSGADTQYF. For the CDR3, the DNA is TGCGCCAGCAGCCTAACGCCCTCAGGTGCAGATACGCAGTATTTT.

The chain couples TRBV7-6 to TRBJ2-5; the D gene is possibly TRBD2 (5 bases). The CDR3 spans 13 residues. V was cut by 5 bases and J by 6 bases, with 13 bases left in between. Germline V lookup: CDR1 SGHVS, CDR2 FNYEAQ. CDR3 nucleotide sequence: TGTGCCAGCAGCCCGGGAAGTCTAAAGACCCAGTACTTC. This gives the protein CASSPGSLKTQYF.

The sample holds a few counts of this clone. A clone one base away is much larger, so this may be a read error. As DNA, the CDR3 is TGTGCCAGCAGCCCCCACACAGATACGCAGTATTTT. It codes for CASSPHTDTQYF. The chain is built from TRBV5-8 and TRBJ2-3; D gene uncertain. The germline V gene has CDR1 SGHTS and CDR2 YDEGEE. V was cut by 4 bases and J by 2 bases, with 5 bases left in between. The CDR3 consists of 12 residues.

The chain couples TRBV5-4 to TRBJ2-3, with 10 bases lining up with TRBD2. Germline CDR1 SGHNT, CDR2 YYREEE (reference sequence). CDR3 length: 13 residues. V trimming: 5 bases; J trimming: 3 bases; junction bases outside the gene matches: 0. The CDR3 loop reads CASRTSGTDTQYF. In DNA, the CDR3 is TGTGCCAGCAGGACTAGCGGGACAGATACGCAGTATTTT.

The CDR3 bases are TGTGCCATCGGGACAGACGGCTACACCTTC. Protein sequence: CAIGTDGYTF. The gene calls are TRBV10-3 and TRBJ1-2, with 7 nucleotides matching TRBD1. The trim removed 8 bases at V and 8 bases at J, leaving 2 bases unmatched. CDR1 and CDR2 (germline): ENHRY, SYGVKD. The CDR3 spans 10 residues.

This clone has just a few counts. The CDR3 reads CASSHRLAGYNEQFF. The CDR3 nucleotides are TGCGCCAGCAGCCACCGACTAGCGGGGTACAATGAGCAGTTCTTC. The rearrangement links TRBV4-3 to TRBJ2-1; 11 bases line up with TRBD2. This CDR3 is 15 amino acids long. The germline CDR1 and CDR2 sequences are LGHNA and YSLEER. V shed 3 bases and J 4 bases; nucleotides not matched to a gene: 2.

This chain links TRBV18 with TRBJ2-2; D is undetermined. The germline CDR1 and CDR2 sequences are KGHSH and LQKENI. Trimming stripped 2 bases from V and 2 bases from J, with 9 bases between. The CDR3 runs 15 residues. The CDR3 sequence: CASSPKLGNTGELFF. The CDR3 region has the DNA TGTGCCAGCTCACCAAAGCTCGGAAACACCGGGGAGCTGTTTTTT.

The gene calls are TRBV6-5 and TRBJ2-1, with TRBD2 matching 10 bases. Losses at the gene ends were 2 bases for V and 7 bases for J; bases not matched to a gene: 8. The CDR3 extends over 16 amino acids. CDR1 and CDR2 (germline): MNHEY, SVGAGI. CDR3 DNA sequence: TGTGCCAGCAGTTACCCCGGGACTAGCGCTAGGAATGAGCAGTTCTTC. It translates to CASSYPGTSARNEQFF.

This clone was counted a few times. This chain uses TRBV7-3 with TRBJ2-3; 11 bases are a match to TRBD2. With V trimmed by 5 bases and J by 3 bases, 4 bases remained unmatched. The germline gives CDR1 SGHTA, CDR2 FQGTGA. This CDR3 comprises 15 residues. CDR3 sequence: CASSVTSGGTDTQYF. The CDR3 DNA sequence: TGTGCCAGCAGCGTCACTAGCGGGGGAACAGATACGCAGTATTTT.

This clone was detected a few times. The chain has TRBV7-2 and TRBJ1-5; tentatively, D is TRBD1 (6 bases). Deletions cut 5 bases from V and 3 bases from J, with 17 bases between. The CDR3 length is 16 residues. Germline lookup yields CDR1 SGHTA and CDR2 FQGNSA. The CDR3, as DNA: TGTGCCAGCAGCCTAAGGGCGGGGGGCAACAATCAGCCCCAGCATTTT. Amino acids: CASSLRAGGNNQPQHF.

A few counts support this clone. The gene calls are TRBV7-2 and TRBJ2-4, with 9 bases fitting TRBD2. Germline CDR1 is SGHTA and CDR2 is FQGNSA. The J segment lost 13 bases and the V segment lost 4 bases, leaving 11 bases of the junction unmatched. The CDR3 loop spans 14 amino acids. Written as DNA, the CDR3 is TGTGCCAGCAGCTCCCAGGGTAGCGGGGGCCAACAGTACTTC. Its protein product is CASSSQGSGGQQYF.

The table lists this clone with a few counts. The chain recombines TRBV7-8 with TRBJ2-7; D remains ambiguous. The CDR3 length is 11 residues. Germline V CDR1 and CDR2: SGHVS, FQNEAQ. Trimming shortened V by 2 bases and J by 4 bases, and 3 bases separated the two germline ends. CDR3 amino acids: CASSLFYEQYF. The CDR3 DNA follows: TGTGCCAGCAGCTTATTTTACGAGCAGTACTTC.